This T cell receptor (beta chain) derives from a study of regulatory T cells in long-lasting Graves disease. The germline CDR1 and CDR2 sequences are SQVTM and ANQGSEA. V shed 3 bases and J shed 6 bases, with 15 bases lying between them. The CDR3 consists of 13 residues. This clonotype turned up a few times. Indicated time point: newly diagnosed GD, antithyroid drugs for less than 3 months. Generation of the TCR library employed RNA extracted from PBMCs. Patients came through an endocrinology department, and that department was in Xi'an, China. The TCR beta library used iRepertoire HTBI primers with Arm-PCR amplification of CDR3. TCRdb re-called the multiplex PCR reads with MiXCR, one entry per CDR3 protein. Counted here are roughly 400,000 distinct CDR3 sequences, 16% occurring once; the ten biggest clones make up less than 30%. A further study also used this sample, focusing on T cells in Graves' hyperthyroidism and ophthalmopathy.

The receptor comes from a woman in her late teens or twenties with Graves disease. The chain combines TRBV29-1 with TRBJ2-7; D gene uncertain. This specimen consisted of peripheral blood mononuclear cells (PBMCs), obtained at new diagnosis, from a patient treated with antithyroid drugs. The CDR3 region has the DNA TGCAGCGTTGAGGGATCTTTGTTCGGCGAGCAGTACTTC. Residues: CSVEGSLFGEQYF.